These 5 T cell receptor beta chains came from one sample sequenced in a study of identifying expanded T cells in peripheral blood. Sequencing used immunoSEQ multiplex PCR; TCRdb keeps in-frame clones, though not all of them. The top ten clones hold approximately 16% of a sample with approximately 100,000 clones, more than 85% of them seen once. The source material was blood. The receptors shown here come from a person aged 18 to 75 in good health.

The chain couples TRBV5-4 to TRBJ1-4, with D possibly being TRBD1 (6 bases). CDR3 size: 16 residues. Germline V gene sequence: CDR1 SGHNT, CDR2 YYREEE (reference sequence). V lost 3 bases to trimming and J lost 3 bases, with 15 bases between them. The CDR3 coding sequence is TGTGCCAGCAGCTCGGTACCCGGGACACCTAATGAAAAACTGTTTTTT. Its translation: CASSSVPGTPNEKLFF.

CDR3 region: CASSTPGGAGEQYF. CDR3 DNA sequence: TGTGCCAGTAGTACCCCGGGCGGGGCGGGGGAGCAGTACTTC. The chain has TRBV19 and TRBJ2-7; possibly TRBD2 for D (6 bases). Germline V lookup: CDR1 LNHDA, CDR2 SQIVND (reference sequence). Between the trimmed V and J ends, which lost 4 bases and 7 bases, there was a span of 17 bases. The CDR3 loop spans 14 amino acids. Supplemented by reference TRBV19 and TRBJ2-7, the full variable domain reads DGGITQSPKYLFRKEGQNVTLSCEQNLNHDAMYWYRQDPGQGLRLIYYSQIVNDFQKGDIAEGYSVSREKKESFPLTVTSAQKNPTAFYLCASSTPGGAGEQYFGPGTRLTVT.

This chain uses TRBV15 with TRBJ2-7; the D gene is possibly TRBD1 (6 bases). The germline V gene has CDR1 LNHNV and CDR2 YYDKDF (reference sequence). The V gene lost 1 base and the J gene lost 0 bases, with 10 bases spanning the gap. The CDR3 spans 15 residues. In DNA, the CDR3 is TGTGCCACCAGCAGAGGGGACACCCCCTCCTACGAGCAGTACTTC. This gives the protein CATSRGDTPSYEQYF.

CDR3 residues: CASSSRGPYYEQYF. CDR3 nucleotides: TGCGCCAGCAGCTCCCGGGGGCCCTACTACGAGCAGTACTTC. The chain links TRBV5-1 to TRBJ2-7, with D possibly being TRBD1 or TRBD2 (6 bases each). The germline V and J ends were trimmed by 3 bases and 3 bases, with 13 bases remaining between them. The CDR3 has 14 amino acids. From germline, CDR1 is SGHRS and CDR2 YFSETQ.

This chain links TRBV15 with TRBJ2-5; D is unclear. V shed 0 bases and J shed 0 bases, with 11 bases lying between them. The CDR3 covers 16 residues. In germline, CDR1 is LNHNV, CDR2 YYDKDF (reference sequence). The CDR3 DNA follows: TGTGCCACCAGCAGAGATGGCAGGAATTACCAAGAGACCCAGTACTTC. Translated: CATSRDGRNYQETQYF.